This TCR beta chain was identified during a study of blood T cell repertoires in COVID-19. On the study more broadly: The study drew acute and convalescent COVID-19 samples from the United States, Italy and Spain. T cells, B-cell-depleted T cells, or PBMCs supplied cDNA or gDNA.

Patients at the Seattle site were enrolled during active infection and followed longitudinally. Germline V CDR1 and CDR2: LNHDA, SQIVND (reference sequence). Trimming removed 4 bases from V and 6 bases from J, with 9 bases in between. The CDR3 has 12 residues. The authors' processing: Amplified reference gene primers provided the basis for estimating nucleated cell counts. Profiled with immunoSEQ multiplex PCR; TCRdb holds only in-frame clones, not every one. V and J calls and clone size are given by that table; D and trimming were obtained from the DNA. This sample has roughly 380,000 clones, with roughly 87% found just once.

V is TRBV19 and J is TRBJ1-2; possible D gene TRBD1, 5 bases. The sequencing sample was made of peripheral blood. The sequence was obtained from an older woman with COVID-19, enrolled during active disease. CDR3 sequence: CASSTSGHGYTF. The CDR3 DNA follows: TGTGCCAGTAGTACATCAGGGCATGGCTACACCTTC.